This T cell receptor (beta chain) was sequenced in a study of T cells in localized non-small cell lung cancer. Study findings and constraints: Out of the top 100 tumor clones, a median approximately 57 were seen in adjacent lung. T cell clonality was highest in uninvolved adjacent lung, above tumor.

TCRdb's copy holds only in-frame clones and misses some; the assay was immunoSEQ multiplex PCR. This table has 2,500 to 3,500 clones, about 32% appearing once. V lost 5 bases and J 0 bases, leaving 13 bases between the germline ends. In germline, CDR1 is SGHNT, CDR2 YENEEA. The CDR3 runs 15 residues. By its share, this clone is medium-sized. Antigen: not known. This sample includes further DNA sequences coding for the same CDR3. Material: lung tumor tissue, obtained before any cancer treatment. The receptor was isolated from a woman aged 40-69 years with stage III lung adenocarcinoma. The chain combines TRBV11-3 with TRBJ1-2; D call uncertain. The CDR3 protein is CASSLSGATNYGYTF. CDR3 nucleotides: TGTGCCAGCAGCCTCTCAGGTGCTACTAACTATGGCTACACCTTC.